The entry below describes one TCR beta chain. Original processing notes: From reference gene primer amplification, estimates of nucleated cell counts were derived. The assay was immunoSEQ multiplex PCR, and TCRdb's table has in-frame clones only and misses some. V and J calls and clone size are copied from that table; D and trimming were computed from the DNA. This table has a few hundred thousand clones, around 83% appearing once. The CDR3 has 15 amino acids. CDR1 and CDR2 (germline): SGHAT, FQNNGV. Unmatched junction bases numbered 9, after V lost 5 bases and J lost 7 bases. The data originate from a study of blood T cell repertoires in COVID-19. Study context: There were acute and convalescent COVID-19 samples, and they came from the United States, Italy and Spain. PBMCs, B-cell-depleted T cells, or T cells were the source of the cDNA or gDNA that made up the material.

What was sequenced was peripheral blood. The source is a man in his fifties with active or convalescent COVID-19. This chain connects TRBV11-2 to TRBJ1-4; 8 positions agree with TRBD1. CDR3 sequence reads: CASSLAPGGREKLFF. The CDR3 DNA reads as TGTGCCAGCAGCCTAGCACCAGGGGGCCGTGAAAAACTGTTTTTT.